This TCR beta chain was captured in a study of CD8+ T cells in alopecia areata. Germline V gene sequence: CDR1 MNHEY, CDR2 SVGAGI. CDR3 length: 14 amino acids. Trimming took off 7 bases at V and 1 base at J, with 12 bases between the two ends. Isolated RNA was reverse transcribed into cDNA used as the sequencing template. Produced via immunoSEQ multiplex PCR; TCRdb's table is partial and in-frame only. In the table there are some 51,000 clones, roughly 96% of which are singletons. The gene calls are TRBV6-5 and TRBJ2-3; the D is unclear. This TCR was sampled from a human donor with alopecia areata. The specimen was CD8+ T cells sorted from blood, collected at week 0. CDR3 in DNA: TGTGCCAGCACACCTTCGGGCGGCACAGATACGCAGTATTTT. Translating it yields CASTPSGGTDTQYF.